A single sample gave rise to the 3 T cell receptor beta chains below, sequenced in a study of blood T cell repertoires in COVID-19. Method: immunoSEQ multiplex PCR; TCRdb's copy keeps in-frame clones and lacks some. This sample has about 320,000 clones, with roughly 85% found just once. The specimen was peripheral blood. Source of these receptors: a human donor in a cohort sampled during active COVID-19.

This chain uses TRBV13 with TRBJ2-2, with D maybe TRBD1 (5 bases). V was shortened by 4 bases and J by 0 bases, with 15 bases between the two germline ends. This CDR3 contains 17 residues. Per the germline V gene, CDR1 is PRHDT and CDR2 is FYEKMQ (reference sequence). The CDR3 region is CASSSSPVTANTGELFF. The CDR3, as DNA: TGTGCCAGCAGCTCATCTCCCGTGACAGCGAACACCGGGGAGCTGTTTTTT.

This chain connects TRBV7-3 to TRBJ2-1, with D perhaps TRBD1 (6 bases). V was pared by 6 bases and J by 10 bases, with 13 bases between. This CDR3 comprises 12 residues. CDR1 is SGHTA, CDR2 FQGTGA, per germline. DNA for the CDR3: TGTGCCAGCAGTTTCACAGGGATAGAGCAGTTCTTC. Its protein is CASSFTGIEQFF.

V and J are TRBV19 and TRBJ1-6; possible D gene TRBD1, 6 bases. Per the germline V gene, CDR1 is LNHDA and CDR2 is SQIVND (reference sequence). Trimming removed 6 bases from V and 5 bases from J, with 11 bases in between. There are 14 residues in the CDR3. In nucleotides, the CDR3 is TGTGCCAGTAGACAGGACAGTGATAATTCACCCCTCCACTTT. Protein sequence: CASRQDSDNSPLHF. Looking up the rest from reference TRBV19 and TRBJ1-6 gives the full variable domain: DGGITQSPKYLFRKEGQNVTLSCEQNLNHDAMYWYRQDPGQGLRLIYYSQIVNDFQKGDIAEGYSVSREKKESFPLTVTSAQKNPTAFYLCASRQDSDNSPLHFGNGTRLTVT.